Shown below are 21 T cell receptor beta chains from a single sample sequenced in a study of blood T cells in healthy people across ages. Alongside a J-beta primer mix, a sample-barcoded 5' primer served in a second PCR lasting roughly 6 to 11 cycles. A single record per CDR3 protein comes from TCRdb applying MiXCR to the 5' RACE reads. This sample has 1,100,000 or so distinct CDR3 sequences, with around 45% found just once. The sequencing sample was made of blood. These receptors all stem from a woman in her sixties in good health.

This CDR3 reads CAISEGTVNSYNEQFF. The CDR3 nucleotides read TGTGCCATCAGTGAGGGGACAGTCAACTCCTACAATGAGCAGTTCTTC. The rearrangement uses TRBV10-3 and TRBJ2-1, with TRBD1 identical over 7 bases. The germline V gene encodes CDR1 ENHRY and CDR2 SYGVKD. This CDR3 is built from 16 residues. Trimming cost V 2 bases and J 0 bases; bases outside gene matches: 4.

V usage is TRBV20-1 and J usage is TRBJ2-1; TRBD2 aligns across 7 bases. Germline V CDR1 and CDR2: DFQATT, SNEGSKA (reference sequence). Trimming cost V 0 bases and J 7 bases; bases outside gene matches: 9. The CDR3 runs to 15 residues. The CDR3: CSARDNGRGGNEQFF. The CDR3 DNA reads as TGCAGTGCTAGAGATAATGGGAGGGGTGGGAATGAGCAGTTCTTC.

The gene calls are TRBV20-1 and TRBJ1-6; no clear D. The V gene lost 1 base and the J gene lost 5 bases, with 18 bases spanning the gap. There are 17 residues in the CDR3. Per the germline V gene, CDR1 is DFQATT and CDR2 is SNEGSKA (reference sequence). The CDR3, as DNA: TGCAGTGCTAGAGTAGGTGGCCGGGGAGAGGATAATTCACCCCTCCACTTT. Its translation: CSARVGGRGEDNSPLHF.

The count of this clonotype is one. Just one base apart from a much larger clone, this may be a read error. CDR3 sequence (DNA): TGTGCCAGCAGCCCCCGGGACTGGTCCTACGAGCAGTACTTC. Amino acids: CASSPRDWSYEQYF. The gene calls are TRBV7-9 and TRBJ2-7; weak D call: TRBD2 (6 bases). V lost 5 bases to trimming and J lost 1 base, with 12 bases between them. The CDR3 has 14 amino acids. Germline CDR1 SEHNR, CDR2 FQNEAQ (reference sequence).

The chain has TRBV6-2 or TRBV6-3 and TRBJ2-1; TRBD1 is a possible D gene (5 bases). V gave up 0 bases and J gave up 3 bases, with 15 bases separating them. Per the germline V gene, CDR1 is MNHEY and CDR2 is SVGEGT. The length of the CDR3 is 17 residues. The CDR3 loop is CASSYSTAPDSYNEQFF. DNA of the CDR3: TGTGCCAGCAGTTACTCCACCGCGCCAGACAGCTACAATGAGCAGTTCTTC.

Only a few counts were recorded for this clonotype. The chain joins TRBV2 to TRBJ1-1, with 7 bases identical to TRBD1. Germline-derived CDR1 and CDR2 are SNHLY and FYNNEI. The J segment lost 2 bases and the V segment lost 5 bases, leaving 5 bases of the junction unmatched. The CDR3 extends over 14 amino acids. The CDR3 spells CASSTRQGNTEAFF. CDR3 coding DNA: TGTGCCAGCAGTACTCGACAGGGAAACACTGAAGCTTTCTTT.

In this sample, this clonotype turned up a few times. The CDR3 sequence is CAISEQGSSSYEQYF. The CDR3, as DNA: TGTGCCATCAGCGAACAAGGGTCGTCTTCCTACGAGCAGTACTTC. This chain connects TRBV10-3 to TRBJ2-7; D is ambiguous. Deletions cut 6 bases from V and 1 base from J, with 16 bases between. The CDR3 sequence is 15 residues long. Per the germline V gene, CDR1 is ENHRY and CDR2 is SYGVKD.

The V call is TRBV4-1, the J call TRBJ1-2; D is undetermined. Trimming removed 0 bases at V and 3 bases at J, with 20 bases between. The germline gives CDR1 MGHRA, CDR2 YSYEKL. This CDR3 comprises 18 residues. CDR3 region: CASSQEPGKGPYHYGYTF. CDR3 sequence (DNA): TGCGCCAGCAGCCAAGAACCGGGGAAGGGCCCGTATCACTATGGCTACACCTTC.

This clonotype was recorded at least ten times. The V call is TRBV20-1, the J call TRBJ1-1, with D perhaps matching TRBD1 (6 bases). Germline values: CDR1 DFQATT, CDR2 SNEGSKA (reference sequence). V was cut by 5 bases and J by 1 base, with 11 bases left in between. CDR3 length: 13 residues. The CDR3 sequence is CSAQETGNTEAFF. The CDR3 DNA follows: TGCAGTGCTCAAGAGACAGGGAACACTGAAGCTTTCTTT.

The chain is built from TRBV9 and TRBJ2-3; the D is unclear. CDR1 is SGDLS and CDR2 is YYNGEE in the germline V gene. V lost 4 bases to trimming and J lost 2 bases, with 14 bases between them. The CDR3 is made up of 15 amino acids. CDR3 in amino acids: CASSPVGWDTDTQYF. In nucleotides, the CDR3 is TGTGCCAGCAGCCCCGTGGGCTGGGACACAGATACGCAGTATTTT.

This chain links TRBV27 with TRBJ2-1; a possible D gene is TRBD2 (6 bases). From germline, CDR1 is MNHEY and CDR2 SMNVEV (reference sequence). There are 15 residues in the CDR3. Deletions cut 3 bases from V and 4 bases from J, with 13 bases between. DNA of the CDR3: TGTGCCAGCAGTTTCTTGCGGGAACCTTACAATGAGCAGTTCTTC. Protein: CASSFLREPYNEQFF.

The genes are TRBV2 and TRBJ1-5; 9 bases agree with TRBD1. CDR1 is SNHLY and CDR2 is FYNNEI in the germline V gene. There are 14 residues in the CDR3. The V segment lost 6 bases and the J segment 3 bases; nucleotides outside the gene matches: 3. CDR3 nucleotide sequence: TGTGCCAGCAGCGGGACAGGGAACAATCAGCCCCAGCATTTT. Translation: CASSGTGNNQPQHF.

This clonotype was counted between two and nine times. The chain combines TRBV29-1 with TRBJ2-1; possibly TRBD1 for D (5 bases). In germline, CDR1 is SQVTM, CDR2 ANQGSEA. Trimming stripped 6 bases from V and 3 bases from J, with 9 bases between. The CDR3 has 12 amino acids. The CDR3 sequence is CSVDDSYNEQFF. CDR3 coding DNA: TGCAGCGTCGATGACAGCTACAATGAGCAGTTCTTC.

The CDR3 loop is CAWSTQGTDYGYTF. CDR3 sequence (DNA): TGTGCCTGGAGTACACAGGGGACGGACTATGGCTACACCTTC. V and J are TRBV30 and TRBJ1-2; 7 bases map to TRBD1. CDR3 length equals 14 residues. Germline trimming cut 2 bases from V and 3 bases from J; bases unmatched to any gene: 6. Germline CDR1 GTSNPN, CDR2 SVGIG (reference sequence).

This clonotype has only a few counts. The chain employs TRBV9 and TRBJ1-4; D may be TRBD1 (5 bases). The CDR3 is 13 amino acids. The germline V gene encodes CDR1 SGDLS and CDR2 YYNGEE. V shed 5 bases and J shed 8 bases, with 13 bases lying between them. In DNA form, the CDR3 reads TGTGCCAGCAGTGGAGGGGTGGAGGAAAAACTGTTTTTT. It yields the protein CASSGGVEEKLFF.

This clonotype has only a few counts. The junction and the germline gene differ at one end; a read error may be behind it. The chain employs TRBV12-3 or TRBV12-4 and TRBJ2-5; TRBD1 matches at 10 bases. The CDR3 has 16 residues. The CDR3 DNA follows: TGCGCCAGCAGTTTAGGGGGGACAGGGGACCAAGAGACCCAGTACTTC. It encodes CASSLGGTGDQETQYF.

The chain uses TRBV20-1 and TRBJ2-5, with 13 bases matching TRBD2. Trimming at V came to 4 bases and at J to 4 bases, leaving 9 bases not matched to a gene. The CDR3 contains 16 residues. Germline assignment: CDR1 DFQATT and CDR2 SNEGSKA (reference sequence). The DNA of the CDR3 is TGCAGTGCTATGCGGACTAGCGGGAGAGTAGGAGAGACCCAGTACTTC. It specifies CSAMRTSGRVGETQYF.

The genes are TRBV29-1 and TRBJ1-1; D is possibly TRBD1 (6 bases). In germline, CDR1 is SQVTM, CDR2 ANQGSEA. The CDR3 runs 14 residues. The V end was cut by 1 base, the J end by 4 bases, with 13 bases between. The CDR3 region has the DNA TGCAGCGTTGAAGTCCCAGGGGTTTTCACTGAAGCTTTCTTT. As protein: CSVEVPGVFTEAFF.

The chain combines TRBV4-1 with TRBJ1-1; D gene ambiguous. CDR3 length: 14 residues. Germline V lookup: CDR1 MGHRA, CDR2 YSYEKL. With 1 base removed from V and 7 bases from J, the gap between germline ends came to 13 bases. CDR3 bases: TGCGCCAGCAGCCAAGGGAGAGGGTCTCGTGAAGCTTTCTTT. This sequence encodes CASSQGRGSREAFF.

About this clonotype itself: Its ends do not fully match the called genes, so a read error is possible. The J gene is TRBJ1-5, the V gene TRBV27; perhaps TRBD1 as D (5 bases). The germline V gene has CDR1 MNHEY and CDR2 SMNVEV (reference sequence). CDR3 length: 14 residues. The CDR3 nucleotides read TGTGTCAGCAGTTTCTGGGGACCGAATCAGCCCCAGCATTTT. Encoded protein: CVSSFWGPNQPQHF.

Points on this clonotype: A much bigger clone sits one base away, suggesting this may be a read error. V and J are TRBV7-2 and TRBJ2-5, with TRBD1 matching 7 bases. CDR3 length: 14 amino acids. Germline V gene sequence: CDR1 SGHTA, CDR2 FQGNSA. V lost 5 bases and J lost 5; bases outside the gene matches: 8. This CDR3 reads CASSDQGGGETQYF. CDR3 nucleotides: TGTGCCAGCAGCGATCAAGGGGGCGGGGAGACCCAGTACTTC.